This T cell receptor beta chain was sequenced for a study of PD-1 blockade in mismatch repair-deficient tumors. Per germline, CDR1 MRHNA and CDR2 SNTAGT. The V and J ends lost 8 bases and 2 bases respectively, with 9 bases between them. This CDR3 region has 12 residues. Sample time point: approximately ten-day in vitro stimulation with candidate mutation-associated neoantigen peptide 1. The assay was immunoSEQ multiplex PCR, and TCRdb's table has in-frame clones only and misses some. The sample lists about 9,200 clones, about 90% occurring once. About this clone itself: Its matching antigen is unknown.

The chain has TRBV6-4 and TRBJ1-2, with D perhaps TRBD1 (5 bases). The specimen comprised cells cultured in vitro, sampled from a patient treated with pembrolizumab. This clonotype was sampled from an adult with mismatch repair-deficient cancer. The chain's CDR3 is CASGDRNYGYTF. Here the CDR3 DNA reads TGTGCCAGCGGCGACAGAAACTATGGCTACACCTTC.